Listed here are 2 T cell receptor beta chains from one sample, sequenced in a study of vaccination effects on CD4 cells after COVID-19. These receptors have no identified antigens. Produced via immunoSEQ multiplex PCR; TCRdb's table is partial and in-frame only. This repertoire shows 65,000 to 95,000 clones, 60% to 80% found once; its top ten account for about 1.2%. Using viral peptide pools, the ViraFEST assay grew out antigen-specific CD4+ T cells prior to sequencing. At the end of nine to ten days of culture, CD4+ T cells were isolated. Participants were given two doses of BNT162b2 or mRNA-1273 vaccine. The sequencing used CD4+ T cells from PBMCs cultured with HCoV-OC43 spike peptides, collected after COVID-19 vaccination. Subset of the sample: HCoV-OC43 spike overlapping peptide pool stimulation. These TCRs come from a human donor who received a COVID-19 vaccine.

The CDR3 reads CASSPTSGGTGELFF. CDR3 coding DNA: TGTGCCAGCTCACCAACGAGCGGGGGGACCGGGGAGCTGTTTTTT. The rearrangement links TRBV18 to TRBJ2-2, with 9 bases aligning to TRBD2. The J segment lost 5 bases and the V segment lost 2 bases, leaving 3 bases of the junction unmatched. The CDR3 consists of 15 residues. Germline values: CDR1 KGHSH, CDR2 LQKENI.

The rearrangement uses TRBV4-3 and TRBJ2-1; 7 nucleotides align to TRBD2. This CDR3 spans 16 amino acids. With 0 bases clipped from V and 7 bases from J, the junction kept 9 bases outside the gene matches. CDR1 is LGHNA, CDR2 YSLEER, per germline. The CDR3 loop reads CASSQDVWGGLNEQFF. In nucleotides, the CDR3 is TGCGCCAGCAGCCAAGACGTGTGGGGGGGGTTAAATGAGCAGTTCTTC.